What follows are 25 T cell receptor beta chains derived from one specimen sequenced in a study of cytomegalovirus exposure and HLA in healthy donors. Amplification used 60 Vbeta primers and 13 Jbeta primers. Using immunoSEQ multiplex PCR, the repertoire was profiled, and TCRdb retains in-frame clones only, with some absent. Of about 270,000 clones in the sample, 75% to 90% are singletons; the top ten hold roughly 4%. The sample consisted of PBMCs. Source of these receptors: a man aged 35 to 55 in good health and CMV-seropositive.

The chain links TRBV9 to TRBJ1-4; D unresolved. CDR1 and CDR2 from the germline V gene are SGDLS and YYNGEE. This CDR3 contains 15 residues. V lost 4 bases to trimming and J lost 11 bases, with 21 bases between them. The chain's CDR3 is CASSPMAGNVQKLFF. The DNA for the CDR3 is TGTGCCAGCAGCCCAATGGCAGGCAATGTGCAGAAACTGTTTTTT.

This clone turned up a few times. The chain joins TRBV5-1 to TRBJ2-1, with D perhaps TRBD2 (6 bases). Germline CDR1 SGHRS, CDR2 YFSETQ. The CDR3 runs to 17 residues. V was shortened by 1 base and J by 6 bases, with 20 bases between the two germline ends. CDR3 DNA sequence: TGCGCCAGCAGCTTGTACGGGTTAGGGGAGGTGGGCAATGAGCAGTTCTTC. It yields the protein CASSLYGLGEVGNEQFF. The complete variable domain, with remaining parts taken from reference TRBV5-1 and TRBJ2-1, reads KAGVTQTPRYLIKTRGQQVTLSCSPISGHRSVSWYQQTPGQGLQFLFEYFSETQRNKGNFPGRFSGRQFSNSRSEMNVSTLELGDSALYLCASSLYGLGEVGNEQFFGPGTRLTVL.

The V call is TRBV2, the J call TRBJ1-3; 7 bases fit TRBD1. The CDR3 has 14 amino acids. The germline V gene encodes CDR1 SNHLY and CDR2 FYNNEI. V gave up 4 bases and J gave up 1 base; unmatched junction bases: 1. The CDR3 DNA reads as TGTGCCAGCAGTGCGACAGGGTCTGGAAACACCATATATTTT. It encodes CASSATGSGNTIYF.

The genes are TRBV7-9 and TRBJ2-1, with 9 bases identical to TRBD2. The CDR3 length is 16 residues. Germline V gene data show CDR1 as SEHNR and CDR2 as FQNEAQ (reference sequence). Trimming at V came to 0 bases and at J to 7 bases, leaving 7 bases not matched to a gene. CDR3 in DNA: TGTGCCAGCAGCTTAGCGTTAGCGGGAGTATTAAATGAGCAGTTCTTC. Encoded protein: CASSLALAGVLNEQFF.

The chain joins TRBV5-1 to TRBJ2-1; the D gene is possibly TRBD1 (6 bases). The germline CDR1 and CDR2 sequences are SGHRS and YFSETQ. V was trimmed by 5 bases and J by 2 bases, leaving 14 bases between them. CDR3 length equals 15 residues. CDR3 protein: CASRPRGGTYNEQFF. The CDR3 DNA sequence: TGCGCCAGCAGACCCCGAGGGGGTACCTACAATGAGCAGTTCTTC.

The chain recombines TRBV5-1 with TRBJ2-1; maybe TRBD2 (6 bases). Germline V gives CDR1 SGHRS, CDR2 YFSETQ. The CDR3 spans 16 residues. Trimming took 0 bases from V and 3 from J, leaving 13 bases between them. The CDR3 loop is CASSLAVSGDYNEQFF. In DNA form, the CDR3 reads TGCGCCAGCAGCTTGGCCGTTAGCGGAGACTACAATGAGCAGTTCTTC.

This sequence joins TRBV11-2 and TRBJ2-5; 10 positions agree with TRBD2. Germline loops: CDR1 SGHAT, CDR2 FQNNGV. The V gene end was trimmed by 5 bases and the J gene end by 1 base; junction bases not matched to a gene: 10. The CDR3 spans 17 residues. The CDR3 reads CASSAGRTSGTQETQYF. CDR3 bases: TGTGCCAGCAGCGCTGGACGGACTAGCGGTACCCAAGAGACCCAGTACTTC. Complete variable domain (other parts from reference TRBV11-2 and TRBJ2-5): EAGVAQSPRYKIIEKRQSVAFWCNPISGHATLYWYQQILGQGPKLLIQFQNNGVVDDSQLPKDRFSAERLKGVDSTLKIQPAKLEDSAVYLCASSAGRTSGTQETQYFGPGTRLLVL.

The chain recombines TRBV23-1 with TRBJ2-6, with 9 bases lining up with TRBD1. TRBV23-1 is treated as an ORF (open reading frame) with a function not yet certain. This CDR3 spans 16 amino acids. V gave up 3 bases and J gave up 2 bases; unmatched junction bases: 2. The CDR3: CASSQWDRAGANVLTF. The CDR3, as DNA: TGCGCCAGCAGTCAGTGGGACAGGGCTGGGGCCAACGTCCTGACTTTC.

This rearrangement joins TRBV30 to TRBJ2-7, with TRBD2 identical over 11 bases. V trimming: 5 bases; J trimming: 2 bases; junction bases outside the gene matches: 14. This CDR3 region has 17 residues. The germline V gene has CDR1 GTSNPN and CDR2 SVGIG (reference sequence). CDR3 in DNA: TGTGCCTGGGGAGGGGGGTTACCGGGACTAGCGGCCTACGAGCAGTACTTC. Translating gives CAWGGGLPGLAAYEQYF. The whole variable domain, remainder taken from reference TRBV30 and TRBJ2-7, is SQTIHQWPATLVQPVGSPLSLECTVEGTSNPNLYWYRQAAGRGLQLLFYSVGIGQISSEVPQNLSASRPQDRQFILSSKKLLLSDSGFYLCAWGGGLPGLAAYEQYFGPGTRLTVT.

The V and J genes are TRBV15 and TRBJ1-1, with TRBD1 as a possible D gene (5 bases). Per the germline V gene, CDR1 is LNHNV and CDR2 is YYDKDF (reference sequence). The CDR3 length is 14 residues. Trimming removed 0 bases at V and 6 bases at J, with 11 bases between. CDR3 DNA sequence: TGTGCCACCAGCAGAGAGCAGGGATCCCCTGAAGCTTTCTTT. It translates to CATSREQGSPEAFF.

DNA for the CDR3: TGCGCCAGCAGCTTGGAGAGTCGGGACAATGGCTACACCTTC. Its translation: CASSLESRDNGYTF. V is TRBV5-1 and J is TRBJ1-2; perhaps TRBD1 as D (6 bases). The germline V gene has CDR1 SGHRS and CDR2 YFSETQ. This CDR3 region has 14 residues. V was pared by 0 bases and J by 6 bases, with 12 bases between.

The chain uses TRBV27 and TRBJ1-1; no clear D. Looked up from germline, CDR1 is MNHEY and CDR2 is SMNVEV (reference sequence). This CDR3 contains 14 residues. V lost 5 bases to trimming and J lost 4 bases, with 14 bases between them. CDR3 residues: CASSPGSGGTEAFF. For the CDR3, the DNA is TGTGCCAGCAGTCCGGGGTCTGGAGGCACTGAAGCTTTCTTT.

Concerning this clone: The CDR3 does not close with the conserved phenylalanine or tryptophan, likely indicating a read error. Because the CDR3's place on the DNA is in doubt, the DNA is left out and the CDR3 is given as listed by TCRdb. CDR3 region: CASSLVDLAV. This chain links TRBV7-9 with TRBJ2-3; TRBD2 reflects the table's D call only, with no check against the DNA. From germline, CDR1 is SEHNR and CDR2 FQNEAQ (reference sequence). The CDR3 contains 10 residues when both ends are counted.

The J gene is TRBJ2-3, the V gene TRBV14; D may be TRBD2 (6 bases). CDR1 is SGHDN, CDR2 FVKESK, per germline. Trimming removed 1 base at V and 1 base at J, with 15 bases between. The CDR3 loop spans 17 amino acids. Here the CDR3 DNA reads TGTGCCAGCAGCCAAGTCCGAAGGAGGGTAGGCACAGATACGCAGTATTTT. Its protein product is CASSQVRRRVGTDTQYF. The variable domain in full, with the rest retrieved from reference TRBV14 and TRBJ2-3, is EAGVTQFPSHSVIEKGQTVTLRCDPISGHDNLYWYRRVMGKEIKFLLHFVKESKQDESGMPNNRFLAERTGGTYSTLKVQPAELEDSGVYFCASSQVRRRVGTDTQYFGPGTRLTVL.

V is TRBV4-2 and J is TRBJ2-7; no clear D. Per germline, CDR1 LGHNA and CDR2 YNFKEQ. CDR3 length: 13 residues. V lost 0 bases and J 2 bases, leaving 5 bases between the germline ends. CDR3 sequence reads: CASSQELPYEQYF. In DNA form, the CDR3 reads TGTGCCAGCAGCCAAGAACTCCCCTACGAGCAGTACTTC.

This clone was found once. The J gene is TRBJ2-7, the V gene TRBV9; no reliable D call. The CDR3 length is 13 residues. V was clipped by 0 bases and J by 6 bases, with 10 bases between them. Germline CDR1 SGDLS, CDR2 YYNGEE. The CDR3 sequence: CASSVVARSEQYF. The DNA for the CDR3 is TGTGCCAGCAGCGTAGTCGCGAGGAGCGAGCAGTACTTC.

The chain uses TRBV27 and TRBJ2-7, with D perhaps TRBD1 (6 bases). This CDR3 contains 14 residues. Looked up from germline, CDR1 is MNHEY and CDR2 is SMNVEV (reference sequence). V gave up 5 bases and J gave up 2 bases, with 13 bases separating them. The CDR3: CASSKTGIAYEQYF. The CDR3 DNA sequence: TGTGCCAGCAGTAAAACAGGGATTGCCTACGAGCAGTACTTC.

The genes are TRBV15 and TRBJ1-2; D may be TRBD1 (6 bases). Between the trimmed V and J ends, which lost 0 bases and 4 bases, there was a span of 9 bases. The CDR3 extends over 14 amino acids. The germline gives CDR1 LNHNV, CDR2 YYDKDF (reference sequence). CDR3 in amino acids: CATSREHRAYGYTF. As DNA, the CDR3 is TGTGCCACCAGCAGAGAGCACAGGGCCTATGGCTACACCTTC.

V and J are TRBV10-3 and TRBJ2-1, with TRBD2 matching 8 bases. The ends lost 4 bases at V and 0 bases at J; junction bases unmatched: 2. CDR1 is ENHRY and CDR2 is SYGVKD in the germline V gene. This CDR3 spans 15 amino acids. DNA of the CDR3: TGTGCCATCAGTGCACTAGCGGACTCCTACAATGAGCAGTTCTTC. This sequence encodes CAISALADSYNEQFF.

The chain is built from TRBV19 and TRBJ2-5, with 7 bases matching TRBD1. With 10 bases clipped from V and 4 bases from J, the junction kept 12 bases outside the gene matches. This CDR3 spans 14 amino acids. CDR1 and CDR2 (germline): LNHDA, SQIVND (reference sequence). CDR3 sequence (DNA): TGTGCCACATCCCCTGACAGGGTGGCAGAGACCCAGTACTTC. It encodes CATSPDRVAETQYF. The full variable domain, rest sourced from reference TRBV19 and TRBJ2-5, is DGGITQSPKYLFRKEGQNVTLSCEQNLNHDAMYWYRQDPGQGLRLIYYSQIVNDFQKGDIAEGYSVSREKKESFPLTVTSAQKNPTAFYLCATSPDRVAETQYFGPGTRLLVL.

The chain employs TRBV14 and TRBJ1-1; D remains ambiguous. This CDR3 is 15 amino acids long. Trimming cost V 1 base and J 1 base, with 10 bases left between them. Per germline, CDR1 SGHDN and CDR2 FVKESK. The DNA of the CDR3 is TGTGCCAGCAGCCAAGGCCCGCGGGGGAACACTGAAGCTTTCTTT. This sequence encodes CASSQGPRGNTEAFF. Drawing the rest from reference TRBV14 and TRBJ1-1, the complete variable domain is EAGVTQFPSHSVIEKGQTVTLRCDPISGHDNLYWYRRVMGKEIKFLLHFVKESKQDESGMPNNRFLAERTGGTYSTLKVQPAELEDSGVYFCASSQGPRGNTEAFFGQGTRLTVV.

The chain employs TRBV27 and TRBJ2-1, with TRBD2 identical over 8 bases. The CDR3 extends over 17 amino acids. Germline V gene sequence: CDR1 MNHEY, CDR2 SMNVEV (reference sequence). The J segment lost 6 bases and the V segment lost 3 bases, leaving 13 bases of the junction unmatched. CDR3 DNA: TGTGCCAGCAGTTTGGGGGCTAGCGGGTTTTGGGGCAATGAGCAGTTCTTC. This codes for CASSLGASGFWGNEQFF.

The rearrangement links TRBV6-1 to TRBJ2-3; the match to TRBD2 covers 8 bases. This CDR3 spans 16 amino acids. V dropped 2 bases and J dropped 0; count of bases not matched to a gene: 4. Germline CDR1 reads MNHNS; CDR2 reads SASEGT. The CDR3 DNA reads as TGTGCCAGCAGTGAAATAGCGGGATTAAGCACAGATACGCAGTATTTT. Its translation is CASSEIAGLSTDTQYF.

The rearrangement links TRBV2 to TRBJ2-3, with 10 bases matching TRBD1. There are 15 residues in the CDR3. Germline-derived CDR1 and CDR2 are SNHLY and FYNNEI. The V gene end was trimmed by 4 bases and the J gene end by 4 bases; junction bases not matched to a gene: 5. CDR3 coding DNA: TGTGCCAGCAGTGGACAGGGGGCGCGCTCAGATACGCAGTATTTT. Residues: CASSGQGARSDTQYF.

The chain recombines TRBV11-2 with TRBJ2-1; D is ambiguous. The V and J ends lost 4 bases and 2 bases respectively, with 9 bases between them. The length of the CDR3 is 14 residues. Per the germline V gene, CDR1 is SGHAT and CDR2 is FQNNGV. Written as DNA, the CDR3 is TGTGCCAGCAGCTATTCCTCCCCCTACAATGAGCAGTTCTTC. It specifies CASSYSSPYNEQFF. Full variable domain (outside the CDR3, taken from reference TRBV11-2 and TRBJ2-1): EAGVAQSPRYKIIEKRQSVAFWCNPISGHATLYWYQQILGQGPKLLIQFQNNGVVDDSQLPKDRFSAERLKGVDSTLKIQPAKLEDSAVYLCASSYSSPYNEQFFGPGTRLTVL.